The 21 T cell receptor beta chains presented below share a single source sample, sequenced in a study of OX40 agonist ivuxolimab in advanced cancers. Clones were sequenced by immunoSEQ multiplex PCR, and TCRdb holds only the in-frame ones, with some missing. Of about 83,000 clones listed, about 90% are singletons. The starting material was CD4+ or CD8+ T cells sorted from blood, obtained in a trial of the OX40 agonist ivuxolimab. The receptor source for this set is an adult with an advanced solid tumor such as melanoma, head and neck, liver or kidney cancer.

V is TRBV6-5 and J is TRBJ1-1; unclear D gene. Germline lookup yields CDR1 MNHEY and CDR2 SVGAGI. The CDR3 is 11 residues long. The ends were cut back, 8 bases at V and 3 bases at J, with 7 bases in the middle. This CDR3 reads CASAGHTEAFF. As DNA, the CDR3 is TGTGCCAGCGCTGGTCACACTGAAGCTTTCTTT.

This chain connects TRBV19 to TRBJ2-7; D might be TRBD1 (5 bases). Germline lookup yields CDR1 LNHDA and CDR2 SQIVND (reference sequence). The CDR3 runs to 14 residues. V was shortened by 3 bases and J by 3 bases, with 12 bases between the two germline ends. The CDR3 region is CASSIYAGNYEQYV. The DNA of the CDR3 is TGTGCCAGTAGTATCTACGCAGGGAACTACGAGCAGTACGTC.

A note on this clone: Germline and junction disagree at one end, which may indicate a read error. The chain combines TRBV6-5 with TRBJ2-2, with D possibly TRBD2 on 5 matching bases. Germline V gene lookup returns CDR1 MNHEY and CDR2 SVGAGI. The CDR3 length is 13 residues. The CDR3 DNA sequence: TGTGCCAGCAGTTACTCGGTAACCGGGGAGCTGCTTTTT. Protein product: CASSYSVTGELLF.

The chain uses TRBV14 and TRBJ2-5; D is ambiguous. In germline, CDR1 is SGHDN, CDR2 FVKESK. V lost 2 bases to trimming and J lost 4 bases, with 17 bases between them. There are 16 residues in the CDR3. As DNA, the CDR3 is TGTGCCAGCAGCCAATATTTCAACGCCCGGAGAGAGACCCAGTACTTC. Translation: CASSQYFNARRETQYF.

This rearrangement joins TRBV6-6 to TRBJ2-7; no clear D. Germline V lookup: CDR1 MNHNY, CDR2 SVGAGI (reference sequence). This CDR3 spans 14 amino acids. V was trimmed by 0 bases and J by 4 bases, leaving 10 bases between them. CDR3 protein: CASSYSSPAYEQYF. CDR3 bases: TGTGCCAGCAGTTACTCGAGTCCTGCGTACGAGCAGTACTTC.

The gene calls are TRBV15 and TRBJ2-5; 7 nucleotides match TRBD2. J gave up 5 bases and V 1 base, and 10 bases lay outside the gene matches. Germline CDR1 LNHNV, CDR2 YYDKDF (reference sequence). The CDR3 totals 16 residues. As DNA, the CDR3 is TGTGCCACCAGCAGAGCGGGGGGAGGCCCTGTGGAGACCCAGTACTTC. It specifies CATSRAGGGPVETQYF.

The rearrangement uses TRBV7-9 and TRBJ2-3; D gene unclear. The CDR3 extends over 12 amino acids. The V gene's germline CDR1 is SEHNR and CDR2 FQNEAQ (reference sequence). Trimming cost V 5 bases and J 2 bases, with 5 bases left between them. CDR3 protein: CASSGDTDTQYF. For the CDR3, the DNA is TGTGCCAGCAGCGGAGACACAGATACGCAGTATTTT. Based on the CDR3 plus reference TRBV7-9 and TRBJ2-3, the full variable domain is DTGVSQNPRHKITKRGQNVTFRCDPISEHNRLYWYRQTLGQGPEFLTYFQNEAQLEKSRLLSDRFSAERPKGSFSTLEIQRTEQGDSAMYLCASSGDTDTQYFGPGTRLTVL.

The chain has TRBV19 and TRBJ1-5; TRBD1 is a possible D gene (5 bases). Germline-derived CDR1 and CDR2 are LNHDA and SQIVND (reference sequence). V shed 3 bases and J shed 2 bases, with 11 bases lying between them. This CDR3 contains 15 residues. In DNA form, the CDR3 reads TGTGCCAGTAGTATTGTGTCGGGGGGCAATCAGCCCCAGCATTTT. Its translation is CASSIVSGGNQPQHF.

This chain uses TRBV15 with TRBJ2-3; maybe TRBD2 (5 bases). Germline assignment: CDR1 LNHNV and CDR2 YYDKDF (reference sequence). Trimming stripped 1 base from V and 0 bases from J, with 17 bases between. The CDR3 consists of 18 residues. CDR3 in DNA: TGTGCCACCAGCAGAGGTCTACTGGCGGGCCCTAGCACAGATACGCAGTATTTT. Its translation: CATSRGLLAGPSTDTQYF.

This chain connects TRBV7-2 to TRBJ2-7; D possibly corresponds to TRBD1 (6 bases). The germline CDR1 and CDR2 sequences are SGHTA and FQGNSA. V dropped 1 base and J dropped 2 bases, with 15 bases sitting between them. The CDR3 totals 16 residues. This CDR3 reads CASSLVQGPVPYEQYF. CDR3 coding DNA: TGTGCCAGCAGCTTAGTTCAGGGGCCGGTTCCCTACGAGCAGTACTTC.

The V and J genes are TRBV6-1 and TRBJ2-7; no clear D gene. V lost 2 bases and J lost 4, with 9 bases in between. CDR1 is MNHNS and CDR2 is SASEGT in the germline V gene. The CDR3 extends over 13 amino acids. The CDR3 is CASSEYFKYEQYV. The CDR3 DNA reads TGTGCCAGCAGTGAATACTTTAAATACGAGCAGTACGTC.

CDR3 residues: CASSPGQYYGYTF. The CDR3 coding sequence is TGTGCCAGCAGTCCTGGACAATACTATGGCTACACCTTC. The chain uses TRBV25-1 and TRBJ1-2; perhaps TRBD1 as D (5 bases). The CDR3 has 13 residues. Germline CDR1 reads MGHDK; CDR2 reads SYGVNS. Trimming left V 5 bases short and J 3 bases short, with 10 bases between.

This clone showed up just once. The chain employs TRBV6-6 and TRBJ2-1; 12 bases are a match to TRBD2. The germline CDR1 and CDR2 sequences are MNHNY and SVGAGI (reference sequence). J was trimmed by 5 bases and V by 1 base; bases with no gene match: 3. The CDR3 length is 16 residues. Here the CDR3 DNA reads TGTGCCAGCAGTTACTGGACTAGCGGGGACCACAATGAGCAGTTCTTC. As protein: CASSYWTSGDHNEQFF.

Here the CDR3 reads CASRTGGSGNTIYF. CDR3 DNA sequence: TGTGCCAGCAGGACAGGCGGGTCGGGAAACACCATATATTTT. This rearrangement joins TRBV27 to TRBJ1-3, with D possibly matching TRBD1 (6 bases). V lost 6 bases and J lost 4, with 13 bases in between. Looked up from germline, CDR1 is MNHEY and CDR2 is SMNVEV (reference sequence). This CDR3 is built from 14 residues.

V is TRBV30 and J is TRBJ2-7, with 9 bases matching TRBD2. The CDR3 consists of 14 residues. The germline CDR1 and CDR2 sequences are GTSNPN and SVGIG (reference sequence). V gave up 4 bases and J gave up 5 bases; unmatched junction bases: 9. CDR3: CAWTLAGGPHEQYF. CDR3 in DNA: TGTGCCTGGACCCTCGCGGGGGGGCCGCACGAGCAGTACTTC. The full variable domain, with the rest looked up from reference TRBV30 and TRBJ2-7, is SQTIHQWPATLVQPVGSPLSLECTVEGTSNPNLYWYRQAAGRGLQLLFYSVGIGQISSEVPQNLSASRPQDRQFILSSKKLLLSDSGFYLCAWTLAGGPHEQYFGPGTRLTVT.

In nucleotides, the CDR3 is TGTGCCAGCAGTGATCGAGGTGAGACCCAGTACTTC. Protein product: CASSDRGETQYF. V gene TRBV6-1 combines with J gene TRBJ2-5; no reliable D call. The V end was cut by 3 bases, the J end by 5 bases, with 7 bases between. CDR3 size: 12 residues. The germline V gene encodes CDR1 MNHNS and CDR2 SASEGT.

V is TRBV5-1 and J is TRBJ1-3, with D unclear. Germline V CDR1 and CDR2: SGHRS, YFSETQ. This CDR3 spans 13 amino acids. V was cut by 0 bases and J by 4 bases, with 5 bases left in between. In nucleotides, the CDR3 is TGCGCCAGCAGCTTGGGTTTCGGAAACACCATATATTTT. This sequence encodes CASSLGFGNTIYF.

Written as DNA, the CDR3 is TGTGCCAGCAGCGATGATGCAACTTTTACAGATACGCAGTATTTT. Its protein is CASSDDATFTDTQYF. V and J are TRBV11-2 and TRBJ2-3; no clear D. Germline assignment: CDR1 SGHAT and CDR2 FQNNGV. V lost 5 bases to trimming and J lost 3 bases, with 15 bases between them. The CDR3 consists of 15 residues. Looking up the rest from reference TRBV11-2 and TRBJ2-3 gives the full variable domain: EAGVAQSPRYKIIEKRQSVAFWCNPISGHATLYWYQQILGQGPKLLIQFQNNGVVDDSQLPKDRFSAERLKGVDSTLKIQPAKLEDSAVYLCASSDDATFTDTQYFGPGTRLTVL.

This chain uses TRBV7-9 with TRBJ1-2; D not resolved. The V and J ends lost 4 bases and 4 bases respectively, with 13 bases between them. The germline V gene has CDR1 SEHNR and CDR2 FQNEAQ (reference sequence). The CDR3 is 14 amino acids. The CDR3 DNA follows: TGTGCCAGCAGCTCCGCTACAGTTTTCTATGGCTACACCTTC. It encodes CASSSATVFYGYTF.

This clone turned up a few times. The chain recombines TRBV2 with TRBJ1-2; D gene unclear. The CDR3 loop spans 13 amino acids. Germline V gene data show CDR1 as SNHLY and CDR2 as FYNNEI. V was cut by 5 bases and J by 2 bases, with 9 bases left in between. CDR3 protein: CASSQTENYGYTF. The DNA for the CDR3 is TGTGCCAGCAGTCAGACGGAGAACTATGGCTACACCTTC.

The rearrangement links TRBV28 to TRBJ2-7, with D possibly matching TRBD2 (6 bases). From germline, CDR1 is MDHEN and CDR2 SYDVKM. Trimming took off 7 bases at V and 0 bases at J, with 16 bases between the two ends. This CDR3 has 15 residues. The CDR3 DNA reads as TGTGCCAGCACCTTGGGGAGGATCAGCTCCTACGAGCAGTACTTC. Protein: CASTLGRISSYEQYF.